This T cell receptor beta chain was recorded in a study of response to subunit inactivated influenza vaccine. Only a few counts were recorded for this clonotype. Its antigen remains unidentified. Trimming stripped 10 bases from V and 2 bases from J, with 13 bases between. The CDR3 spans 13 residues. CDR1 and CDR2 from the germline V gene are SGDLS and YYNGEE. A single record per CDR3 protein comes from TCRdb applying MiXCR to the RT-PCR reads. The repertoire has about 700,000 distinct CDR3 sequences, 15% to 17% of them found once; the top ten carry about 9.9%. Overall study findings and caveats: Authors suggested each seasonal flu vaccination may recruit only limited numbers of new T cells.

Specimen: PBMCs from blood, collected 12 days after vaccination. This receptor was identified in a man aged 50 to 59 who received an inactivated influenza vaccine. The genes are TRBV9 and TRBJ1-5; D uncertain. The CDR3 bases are TGTGCCGGGTGTATGGTTGGCAATCAGCCCCAGCATTTT. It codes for CAGCMVGNQPQHF.